The T cell receptor (beta chain) described here comes from a study of shared clonotypes between healthy human individuals. This clone turned up a few times. Germline lookup yields CDR1 SNHLY and CDR2 FYNNEI. The V and J ends lost 8 bases and 3 bases respectively, with 11 bases between them. The CDR3 runs to 12 residues. Into CD45RA+ naive and CD45RA-negative memory subsets, the CD4+ cells were split. Roughly 200 ng DNA, approximately 31,000 T cell genomes, went into each sorted-subset replicate PCR. Sequencing was performed with immunoSEQ multiplex PCR; in TCRdb, only in-frame clones are kept and a portion is missing. Among 550,000 to 800,000 clones listed, around 74% were seen once.

Material for sequencing was memory CD4+ T cells sorted from blood. The subset denotes: CD45RA-negative fraction. This chain joins TRBV2 and TRBJ2-7; D call uncertain. This clonotype was sampled from a woman aged 25 to 39 in good health. CDR3: CASSVHYYEQYF. Written as DNA, the CDR3 is TGTGCCAGCTCGGTCCATTACTACGAGCAGTACTTC.